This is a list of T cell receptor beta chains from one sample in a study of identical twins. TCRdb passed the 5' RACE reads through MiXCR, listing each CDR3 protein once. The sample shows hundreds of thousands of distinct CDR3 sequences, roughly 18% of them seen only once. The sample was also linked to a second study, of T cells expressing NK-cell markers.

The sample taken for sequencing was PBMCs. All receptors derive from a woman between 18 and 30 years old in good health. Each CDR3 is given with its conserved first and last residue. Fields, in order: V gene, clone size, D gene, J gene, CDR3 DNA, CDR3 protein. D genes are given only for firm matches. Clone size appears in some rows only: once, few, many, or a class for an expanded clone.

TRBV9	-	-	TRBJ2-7	TGTGCCAGCAGCGGCCGCGGGACGGGCTTTGACGAGCAGTACTTC	CASSGRGTGFDEQYF
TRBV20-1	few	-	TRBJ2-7	TGCAGTGCTAGGGAAACAGCGGGTCTCCGGCAGGCCGAGCAGTACTTC	CSARETAGLRQAEQYF
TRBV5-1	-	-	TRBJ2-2	TGCGCCAGCAGCTTGGGGACAATGAACACCGGGGAGCTGTTTTTT	CASSLGTMNTGELFF
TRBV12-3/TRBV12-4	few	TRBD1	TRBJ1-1	TGTGCCAGTCAGCTTCCGGGACAGGGAGGACACACTGAAGCTTTCTTT	CASQLPGQGGHTEAFF
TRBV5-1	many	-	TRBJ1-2	TGCGCCAGCAGCTTGCTAGGGCTGGGCTATGGCTACACCTTC	CASSLLGLGYGYTF
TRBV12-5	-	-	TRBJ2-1	TGTGCTAGCTCAAAAAAAGAGTGGAGCGGCTCTCGGGGCAGTGAGCAGTTCTTC	CASSKKEWSGSRGSEQFF
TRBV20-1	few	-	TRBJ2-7	TGCAGTGCTAGAGTGAGAGGGCTTAGCTCCTACGAGCAGTACTTC	CSARVRGLSSYEQYF
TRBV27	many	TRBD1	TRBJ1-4	TGTGCCAGCAGTGGGACAGGGGATGATGAAAAACTGTTTTTT	CASSGTGDDEKLFF
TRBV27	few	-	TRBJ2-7	TGTGCCAGCAGTTTATCGAAGCACCTCTCCTACGAGCAGTACTTC	CASSLSKHLSYEQYF
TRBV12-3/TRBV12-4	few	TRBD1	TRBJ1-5	TGTGCCAGCAGTTCTGGGACAGGGTTGGAACAGCCCCAGCATTTT	CASSSGTGLEQPQHF
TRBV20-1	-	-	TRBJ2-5	TGCAGTGCTAGGGCACCCCAGGGCCAAGAGACCCAGTACTTC	CSARAPQGQETQYF
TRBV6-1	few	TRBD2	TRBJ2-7	TGTGCCAGCAATCCTTACTCCGGGACTAGCAGCTACGAGCAGTACTTC	CASNPYSGTSSYEQYF
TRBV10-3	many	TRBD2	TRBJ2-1	TGTGCCATTGGACTAGCGGGGGGCAATGAGCAGTTCTTC	CAIGLAGGNEQFF
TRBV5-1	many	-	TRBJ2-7	TGCGCCAGCAGGCTGGAGGCCCTTAGATACGAGCAGTACTTC	CASRLEALRYEQYF
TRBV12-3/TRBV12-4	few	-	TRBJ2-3	TGTGCCAGCGGGAGCGGAGATACGCAGTATTTT	CASGSGDTQYF
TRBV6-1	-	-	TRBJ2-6	TGTGCCAGCAGATTGGCCTCTGGGGCCAACGTCCTGACTTTC	CASRLASGANVLTF
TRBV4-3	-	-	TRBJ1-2	TGCGCCAGCAGCCAAGGGGTCCCCAGTTCTAACTATGGCTACACCTTC	CASSQGVPSSNYGYTF
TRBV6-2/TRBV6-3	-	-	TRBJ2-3	TGTGCCAGCAGTTACTCGATTCAGTCGGGCACAGATACGCAGTATTTT	CASSYSIQSGTDTQYF
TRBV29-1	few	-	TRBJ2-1	TGCAGCGTTGCAGGTAATGGTTTGAATGAGCAGTTCTTC	CSVAGNGLNEQFF
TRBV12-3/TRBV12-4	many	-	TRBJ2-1	TGTGCCAGCAGTTTAGCCAGGGGGGACAATGAGCAGTTCTTC	CASSLARGDNEQFF
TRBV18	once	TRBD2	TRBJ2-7	TGTGCCAGCTCACCCCCTAAGGGACTAGGAGATTACGACGAGCAGTACTTC	CASSPPKGLGDYDEQYF
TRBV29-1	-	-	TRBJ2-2	TGCAGCGCCAAAGGGCAACCCTATGGCCCCGGGGAGCTGTTTTTT	CSAKGQPYGPGELFF
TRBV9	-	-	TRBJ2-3	TGTGCCAGCAGCGCCTCGACAGGTGGGAATACGCAGTATTTT	CASSASTGGNTQYF
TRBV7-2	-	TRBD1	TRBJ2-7	TGTGCCAGCCAACCCGGGGACAGGCCCTACGAGCAGTACTTC	CASQPGDRPYEQYF
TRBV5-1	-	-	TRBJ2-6	TGCGCCAGCAGCTTGGGGGTTCTACACTCTGGGGCCAACGTCCTGACTTTC	CASSLGVLHSGANVLTF
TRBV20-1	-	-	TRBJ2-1	TGCAGTGCTAGTGGGCTTTATGAGCAGTTCTTC	CSASGLYEQFF
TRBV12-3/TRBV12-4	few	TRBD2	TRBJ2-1	TGTGCCAGCAGTTTATTGGTGCGGGGGGCCTACAATGAGCAGTTCTTC	CASSLLVRGAYNEQFF
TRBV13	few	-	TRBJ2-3	TGTGCCAGCAGCTTACAGGCGGGCCTTAGCACAGATACGCAGTATTTT	CASSLQAGLSTDTQYF
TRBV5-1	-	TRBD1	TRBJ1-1	TGCGCCAGCAGCCCGGACAGGGTAGGCACTGAAGCTTTCTTT	CASSPDRVGTEAFF
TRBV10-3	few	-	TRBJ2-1	TGTGCCATCAGTGAGTCGAGCCCAGCGAGCTCCTACAATGAGCAGTTCTTC	CAISESSPASSYNEQFF
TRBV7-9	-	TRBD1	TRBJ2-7	TGTGCCAGCAGCCCAAGGGACAGCCTGCTAGAGCAGTACTTC	CASSPRDSLLEQYF
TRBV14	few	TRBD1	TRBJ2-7	TGTGCCAGCAGCCAAGGACCGACAGGGGATTACGAGCAGTACTTC	CASSQGPTGDYEQYF
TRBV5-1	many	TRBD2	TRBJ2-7	TGCGCCAGCAGCCCGACTAGCGGGAGATCCTACGAGCAGTACTTC	CASSPTSGRSYEQYF
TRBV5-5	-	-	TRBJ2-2	TGTGCCGTATCGAGGGCGGGGGAGCTGTTTTTT	CAVSRAGELFF
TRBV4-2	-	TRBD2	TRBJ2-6	TGTGCCAGCAGCCAACCTGGGAGGGCTGGGGCCAACGTCCTGACTTTC	CASSQPGRAGANVLTF
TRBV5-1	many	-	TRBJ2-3	TGCGCCAGCAGCTTGGACCAGGCCTCAGATACGCAGTATTTT	CASSLDQASDTQYF
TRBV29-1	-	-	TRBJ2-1	TGCAGCGGCTATTCGAGCTCCTACAATGAGCAGTTCTTC	CSGYSSSYNEQFF
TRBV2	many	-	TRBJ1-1	TGTGCCAGCAGTATCCGGTCCACTGAAGCTTTCTTT	CASSIRSTEAFF
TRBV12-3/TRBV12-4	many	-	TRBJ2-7	TGTGCCAGCAGCCTTGGCGCTTCCTACGAGCAGTACTTC	CASSLGASYEQYF
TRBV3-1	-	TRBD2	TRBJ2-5	TGTGCCAGCAGACAGACTAGCGGGCCACAAGAGACCCAGTACTTC	CASRQTSGPQETQYF
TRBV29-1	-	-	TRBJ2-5	TGCAGCGTTGAAGATACAGGAGGACCTCAAGAGACCCAGTACTTC	CSVEDTGGPQETQYF
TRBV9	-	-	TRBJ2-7	TGTGCCAGCAGCGTGGGGGCCGACAACTACGAGCAGTACTTC	CASSVGADNYEQYF
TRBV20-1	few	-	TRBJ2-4	TGCAGTGCTAGATTGGAGGGCGTAGCCAAAAACATTCAGTACTTC	CSARLEGVAKNIQYF
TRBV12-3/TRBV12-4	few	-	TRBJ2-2	TGTGCCAGCAGTTTCTGGCGGGAGCTGTTTTTT	CASSFWRELFF
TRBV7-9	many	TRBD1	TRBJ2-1	TGTGCCAGCAGCTTCAGAACAGGGGGGTTGGATGAGCAGTTCTTC	CASSFRTGGLDEQFF
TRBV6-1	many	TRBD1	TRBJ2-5	TGTGCCAGCAGTCCGGCAGGGGGAGTGCAAGAGACCCAGTACTTC	CASSPAGGVQETQYF
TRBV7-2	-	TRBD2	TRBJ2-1	TGTGCCAGCAGCCGTGTAGGGACTACTAATGAGCAGTTCTTC	CASSRVGTTNEQFF
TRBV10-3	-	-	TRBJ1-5	TGTGCCATCAGCACAATCAATCAGCCCCAGCATTTT	CAISTINQPQHF
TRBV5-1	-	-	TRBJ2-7	TGCGCCAGCAGCTTGGGGGGAGATTTAAGGTACGAGCAGTACTTC	CASSLGGDLRYEQYF
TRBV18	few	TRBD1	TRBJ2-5	TGTGCCAGCTCACCAGGGACAGGGGCCAGGTACCAAGAGACCCAGTACTTC	CASSPGTGARYQETQYF
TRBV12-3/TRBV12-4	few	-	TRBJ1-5	TGTGCCAGCAGTTCCCTACCGGGCTCCTCCCAGCATTTT	CASSSLPGSSQHF
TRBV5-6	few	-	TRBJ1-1	TGTGCCAGCAGCTTGCGGGGTAGGGGCGGCAGAGCTTTCTTT	CASSLRGRGGRAFF
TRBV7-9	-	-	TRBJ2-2	TGTGCCAGCAGTCTGATCGATCCCGGGGAGCTGTTTTTT	CASSLIDPGELFF
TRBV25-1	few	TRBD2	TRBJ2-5	TGTGCCAGCAGTGAATATACGCTAGCGGGAGATGTGGAGACCCAGTACTTC	CASSEYTLAGDVETQYF
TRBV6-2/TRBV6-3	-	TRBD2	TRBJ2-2	TGTGCCAGCAGCAACACCCTAAGGACTAGCGGGAGGGTGTACACCGGGGAGCTGTTTTTT	CASSNTLRTSGRVYTGELFF
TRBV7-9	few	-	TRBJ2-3	TGTGCCAGCAGCGATAACTGGGATACGCAGTATTTT	CASSDNWDTQYF
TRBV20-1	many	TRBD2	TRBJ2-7	TGCAGTGCTCCGCCTCAACTAGCGGGAGCTTTCGGCGAGCAGTACTTC	CSAPPQLAGAFGEQYF